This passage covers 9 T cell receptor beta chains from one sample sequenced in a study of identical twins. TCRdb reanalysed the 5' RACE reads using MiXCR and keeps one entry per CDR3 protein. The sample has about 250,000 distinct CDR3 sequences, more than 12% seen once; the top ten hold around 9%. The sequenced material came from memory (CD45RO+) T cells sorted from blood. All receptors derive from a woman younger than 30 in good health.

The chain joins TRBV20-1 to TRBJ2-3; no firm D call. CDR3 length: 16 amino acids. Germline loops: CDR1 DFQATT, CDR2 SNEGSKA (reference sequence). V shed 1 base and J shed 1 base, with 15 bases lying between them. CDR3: CSARATTRTRTDTQYF. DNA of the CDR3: TGCAGTGCTAGAGCCACGACTCGAACGCGCACAGATACGCAGTATTTT.

CDR3 bases: TGCGCCAGCAGCGCAGCTTCCGGGACTGTGACCTACGAGCAGTACTTC. Protein product: CASSAASGTVTYEQYF. The chain links TRBV5-1 to TRBJ2-7; TRBD2 is a possible D gene (6 bases). Trimming took off 4 bases at V and 2 bases at J, with 19 bases between the two ends. CDR1 SGHRS and CDR2 YFSETQ come from the germline V gene. This CDR3 has 16 amino acids.

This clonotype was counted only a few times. DNA for the CDR3: TGCAGTGCTAGCCCCCTAGCGGGGAGCTACGAGCAGTACTTC. Protein product: CSASPLAGSYEQYF. This rearrangement joins TRBV20-1 to TRBJ2-7, with 9 bases aligning to TRBD2. Trimming removed 3 bases from V and 3 bases from J; junction bases left unmatched: 6. The CDR3 sequence is 14 residues long. The germline gives CDR1 DFQATT, CDR2 SNEGSKA (reference sequence).

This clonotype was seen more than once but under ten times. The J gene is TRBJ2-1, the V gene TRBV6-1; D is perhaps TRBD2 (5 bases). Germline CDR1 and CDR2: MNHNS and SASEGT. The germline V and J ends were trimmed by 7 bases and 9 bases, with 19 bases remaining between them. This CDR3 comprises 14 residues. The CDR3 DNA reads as TGTGCCAGCACCTTTCGCTTGGACTCGGCTGAGCAGTTCTTC. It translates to CASTFRLDSAEQFF.

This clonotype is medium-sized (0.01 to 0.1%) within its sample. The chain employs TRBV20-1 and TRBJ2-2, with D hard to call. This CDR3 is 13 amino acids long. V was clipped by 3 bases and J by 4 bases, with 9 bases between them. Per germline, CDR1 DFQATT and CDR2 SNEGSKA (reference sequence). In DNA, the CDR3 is TGCAGTGCTAGGGCCAGATCCACCGGGGAGCTGTTTTTT. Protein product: CSARARSTGELFF.

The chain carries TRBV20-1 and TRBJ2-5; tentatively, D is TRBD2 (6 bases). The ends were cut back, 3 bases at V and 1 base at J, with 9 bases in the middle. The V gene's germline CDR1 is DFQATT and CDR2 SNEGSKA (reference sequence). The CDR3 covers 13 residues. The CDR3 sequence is CSARLGGQETQYF. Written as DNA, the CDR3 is TGCAGTGCTAGGCTGGGGGGCCAAGAGACCCAGTACTTC.

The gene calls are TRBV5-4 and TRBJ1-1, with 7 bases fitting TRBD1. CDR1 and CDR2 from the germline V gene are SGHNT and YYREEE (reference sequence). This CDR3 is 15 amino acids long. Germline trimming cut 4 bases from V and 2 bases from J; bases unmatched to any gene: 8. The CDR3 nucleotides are TGTGCCAGCAGCCCGGGCGGGACAGTTAACACTGAAGCTTTCTTT. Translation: CASSPGGTVNTEAFF.

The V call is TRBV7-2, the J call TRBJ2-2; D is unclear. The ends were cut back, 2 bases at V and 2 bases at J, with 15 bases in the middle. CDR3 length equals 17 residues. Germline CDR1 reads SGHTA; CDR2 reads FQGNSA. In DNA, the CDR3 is TGTGCCAGCAGCTTAAATTCGGGTGGCCTCAACACCGGGGAGCTGTTTTTT. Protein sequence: CASSLNSGGLNTGELFF.

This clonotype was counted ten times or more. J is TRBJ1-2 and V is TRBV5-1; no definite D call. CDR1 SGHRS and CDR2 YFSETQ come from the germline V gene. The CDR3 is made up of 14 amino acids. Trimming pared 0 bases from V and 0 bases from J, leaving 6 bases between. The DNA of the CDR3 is TGCGCCAGCAGCTTGGACAGCACTAACTATGGCTACACCTTC. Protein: CASSLDSTNYGYTF.